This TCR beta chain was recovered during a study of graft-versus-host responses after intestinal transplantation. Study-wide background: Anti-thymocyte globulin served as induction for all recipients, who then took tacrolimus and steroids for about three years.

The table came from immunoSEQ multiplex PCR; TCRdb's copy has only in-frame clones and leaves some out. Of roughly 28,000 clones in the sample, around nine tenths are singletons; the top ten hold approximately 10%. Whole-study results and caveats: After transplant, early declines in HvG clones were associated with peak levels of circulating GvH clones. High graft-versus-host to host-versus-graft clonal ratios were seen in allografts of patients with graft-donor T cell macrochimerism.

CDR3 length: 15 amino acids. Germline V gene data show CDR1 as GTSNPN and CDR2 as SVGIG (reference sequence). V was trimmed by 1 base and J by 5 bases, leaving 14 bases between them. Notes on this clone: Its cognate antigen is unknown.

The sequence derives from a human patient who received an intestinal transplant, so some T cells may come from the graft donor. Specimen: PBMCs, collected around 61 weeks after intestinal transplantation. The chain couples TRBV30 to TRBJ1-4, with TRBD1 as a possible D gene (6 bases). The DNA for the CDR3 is TGTGCCTGGAGTGAGCGGGGGCCCCTAAATGAAAAACTGTTTTTT. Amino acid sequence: CAWSERGPLNEKLFF. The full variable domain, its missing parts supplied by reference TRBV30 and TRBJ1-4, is SQTIHQWPATLVQPVGSPLSLECTVEGTSNPNLYWYRQAAGRGLQLLFYSVGIGQISSEVPQNLSASRPQDRQFILSSKKLLLSDSGFYLCAWSERGPLNEKLFFGSGTQLSVL.